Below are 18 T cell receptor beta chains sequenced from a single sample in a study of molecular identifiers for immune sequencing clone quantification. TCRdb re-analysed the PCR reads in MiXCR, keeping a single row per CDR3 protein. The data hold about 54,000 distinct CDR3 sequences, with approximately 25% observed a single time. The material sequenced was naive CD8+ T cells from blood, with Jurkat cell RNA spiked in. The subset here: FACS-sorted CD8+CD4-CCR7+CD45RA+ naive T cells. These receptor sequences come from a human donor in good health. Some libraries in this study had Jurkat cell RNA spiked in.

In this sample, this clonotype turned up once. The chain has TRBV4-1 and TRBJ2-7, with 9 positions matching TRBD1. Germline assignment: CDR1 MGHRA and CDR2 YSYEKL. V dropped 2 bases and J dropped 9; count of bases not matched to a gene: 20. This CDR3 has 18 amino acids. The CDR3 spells CASSQSGTGSPLLAAQYF. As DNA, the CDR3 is TGCGCCAGCAGCCAATCTGGGACAGGGTCCCCATTACTCGCCGCGCAGTACTTC.

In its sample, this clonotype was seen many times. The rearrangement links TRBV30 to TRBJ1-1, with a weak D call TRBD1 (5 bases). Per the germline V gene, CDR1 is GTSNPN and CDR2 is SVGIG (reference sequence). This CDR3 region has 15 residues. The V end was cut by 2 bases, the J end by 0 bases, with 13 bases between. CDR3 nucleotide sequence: TGTGCCTGGAGTCCGAGGGACCTAATGAACACTGAAGCTTTCTTT. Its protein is CAWSPRDLMNTEAFF.

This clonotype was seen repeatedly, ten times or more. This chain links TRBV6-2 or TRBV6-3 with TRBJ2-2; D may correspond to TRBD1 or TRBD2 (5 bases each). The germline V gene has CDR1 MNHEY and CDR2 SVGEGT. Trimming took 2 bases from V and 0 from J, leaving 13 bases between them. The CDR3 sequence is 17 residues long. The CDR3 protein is CASSYGTKSANTGELFF. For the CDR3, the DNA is TGTGCCAGCAGTTACGGGACCAAATCCGCGAACACCGGGGAGCTGTTTTTT.

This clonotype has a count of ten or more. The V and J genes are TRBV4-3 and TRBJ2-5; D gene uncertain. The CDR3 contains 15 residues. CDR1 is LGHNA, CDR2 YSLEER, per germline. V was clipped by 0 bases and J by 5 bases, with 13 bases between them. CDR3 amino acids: CASSQDFRSTETQYF. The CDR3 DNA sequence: TGCGCCAGCAGCCAAGATTTCAGATCGACGGAGACCCAGTACTTC.

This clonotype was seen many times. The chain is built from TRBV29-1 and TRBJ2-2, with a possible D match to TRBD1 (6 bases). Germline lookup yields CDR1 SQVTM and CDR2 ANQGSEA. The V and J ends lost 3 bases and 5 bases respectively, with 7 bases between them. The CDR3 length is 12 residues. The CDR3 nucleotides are TGCAGCGTTGAGAGGGGGACCGGGGAGCTGTTTTTT. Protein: CSVERGTGELFF.

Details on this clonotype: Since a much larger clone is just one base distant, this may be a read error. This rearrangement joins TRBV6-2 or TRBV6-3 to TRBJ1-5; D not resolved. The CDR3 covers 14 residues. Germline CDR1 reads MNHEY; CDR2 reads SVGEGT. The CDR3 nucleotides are TGTGCCGGCAGTTACATTGGTAGCAATCAGCCCCAGCATTTT. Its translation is CAGSYIGSNQPQHF.

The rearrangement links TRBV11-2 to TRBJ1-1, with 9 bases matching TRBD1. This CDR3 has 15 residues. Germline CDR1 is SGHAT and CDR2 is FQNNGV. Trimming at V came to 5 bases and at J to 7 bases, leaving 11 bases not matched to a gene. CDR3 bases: TGTGCCAGCAGCGCCGGGACAGGGTTTAAACGTGAAGCTTTCTTT. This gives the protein CASSAGTGFKREAFF. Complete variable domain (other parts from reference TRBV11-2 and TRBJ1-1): EAGVAQSPRYKIIEKRQSVAFWCNPISGHATLYWYQQILGQGPKLLIQFQNNGVVDDSQLPKDRFSAERLKGVDSTLKIQPAKLEDSAVYLCASSAGTGFKREAFFGQGTRLTVV.

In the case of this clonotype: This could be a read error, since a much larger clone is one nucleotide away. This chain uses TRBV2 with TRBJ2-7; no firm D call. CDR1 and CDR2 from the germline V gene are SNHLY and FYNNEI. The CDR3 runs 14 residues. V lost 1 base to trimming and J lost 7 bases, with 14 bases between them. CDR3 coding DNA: TGTGCCAGCAGTGAAGGATGCGTCCGCTGGGAGCAGTACTTC. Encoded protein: CASSEGCVRWEQYF.

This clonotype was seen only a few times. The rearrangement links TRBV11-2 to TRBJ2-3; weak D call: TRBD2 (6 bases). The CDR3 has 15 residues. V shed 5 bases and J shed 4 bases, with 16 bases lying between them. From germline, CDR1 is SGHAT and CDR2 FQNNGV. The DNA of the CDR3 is TGTGCCAGCAGCGTAGGGTTTAGCGGAGCAGATACGCAGTATTTT. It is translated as CASSVGFSGADTQYF.

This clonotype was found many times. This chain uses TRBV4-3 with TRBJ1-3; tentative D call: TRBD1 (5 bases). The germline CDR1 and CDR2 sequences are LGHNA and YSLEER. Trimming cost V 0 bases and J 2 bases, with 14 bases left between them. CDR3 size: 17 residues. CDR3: CASSQDPPGLTGNTIYF. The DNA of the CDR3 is TGCGCCAGCAGCCAAGATCCCCCGGGGCTTACTGGAAACACCATATATTTT.

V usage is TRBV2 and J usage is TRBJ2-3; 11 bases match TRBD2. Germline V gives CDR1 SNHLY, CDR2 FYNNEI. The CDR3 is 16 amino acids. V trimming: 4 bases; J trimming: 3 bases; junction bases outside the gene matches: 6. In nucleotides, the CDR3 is TGTGCCAGCAGTGTGGTGCTAGCGGGAGGAACAGATACGCAGTATTTT. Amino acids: CASSVVLAGGTDTQYF.

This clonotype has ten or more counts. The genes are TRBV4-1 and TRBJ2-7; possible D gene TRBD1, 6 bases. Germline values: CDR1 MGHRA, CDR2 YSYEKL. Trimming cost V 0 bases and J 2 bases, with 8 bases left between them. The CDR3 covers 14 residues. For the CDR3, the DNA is TGCGCCAGCAGCCAAGACAGGGGAACCTACGAGCAGTACTTC. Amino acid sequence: CASSQDRGTYEQYF.

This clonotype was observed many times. The CDR3 sequence: CASSLRQTPGFNYGYTF. The CDR3 DNA reads TGTGCCAGCAGCTTAAGACAAACACCCGGATTTAACTATGGCTACACCTTC. The chain recombines TRBV7-8 with TRBJ1-2; D is unresolved. CDR3 length: 17 amino acids. The germline V gene has CDR1 SGHVS and CDR2 FQNEAQ. Trimming took 2 bases from V and 1 from J, leaving 17 bases between them.

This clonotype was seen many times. The CDR3 nucleotides read TGTGCCAGCAGCGGCCAGAACGCAGAGACCCAGTACTTC. Protein product: CASSGQNAETQYF. The chain is built from TRBV9 and TRBJ2-5; D uncertain. Germline V CDR1 and CDR2: SGDLS, YYNGEE. The CDR3 contains 13 residues. V dropped 3 bases and J dropped 4 bases, with 10 bases sitting between them.

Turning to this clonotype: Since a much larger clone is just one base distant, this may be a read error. CDR3 nucleotides: TGTGCCATCAGTGTGTCGATGGGGGATGATGAGCAGTTCTTC. Residues: CAISVSMGDDEQFF. J is TRBJ2-1 and V is TRBV10-3; D tentatively fits TRBD1 or TRBD2 (5 bases each). The CDR3 is made up of 14 amino acids. V lost 4 bases to trimming and J lost 8 bases, with 15 bases between them. CDR1 is ENHRY, CDR2 SYGVKD, per germline.

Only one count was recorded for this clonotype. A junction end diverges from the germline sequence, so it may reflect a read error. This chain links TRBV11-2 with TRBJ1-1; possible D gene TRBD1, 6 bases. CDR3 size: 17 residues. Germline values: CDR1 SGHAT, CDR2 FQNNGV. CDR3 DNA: TGTGCCAGCAGCTTTAAACAGGGAACACTAATGAACACTGCAGCTTTCTTT. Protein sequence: CASSFKQGTLMNTAAFF.

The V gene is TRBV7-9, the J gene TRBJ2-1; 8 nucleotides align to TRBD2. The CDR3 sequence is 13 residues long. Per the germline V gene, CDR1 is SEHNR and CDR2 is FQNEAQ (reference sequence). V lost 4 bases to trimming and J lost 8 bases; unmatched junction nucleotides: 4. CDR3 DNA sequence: TGTGCCAGCAGCTCAGCGGGAGTCGATGAGCAGTTCTTC. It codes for CASSSAGVDEQFF.

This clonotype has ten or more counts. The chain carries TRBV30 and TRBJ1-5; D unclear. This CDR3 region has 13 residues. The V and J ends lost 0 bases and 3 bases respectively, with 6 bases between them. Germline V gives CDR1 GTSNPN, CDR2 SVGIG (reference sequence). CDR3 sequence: CAWSVGLNQPQHF. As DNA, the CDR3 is TGTGCCTGGAGTGTAGGACTCAATCAGCCCCAGCATTTT.